This TCR beta chain was recovered during a study of post-analysis software for immune sequencing data. Overall study: Both relapsing-remitting and secondary progressive multiple sclerosis featured among the disease courses, as did progressive-relapsing multiple sclerosis.

In the case of this clonotype: Its specificity is not known.

Included in the TCR beta cDNA libraries were unique molecular identifiers. Input of roughly 1 to 11 million T cells yielded 450,000 to 550,000 cDNA molecules. Each CDR3 protein gets one entry after TCRdb re-called the PCR reads with MiXCR. The table has fewer than 900,000 distinct CDR3 sequences, about 43% seen once. Study findings and constraints: F-measure co-clustering was strong for batch-matched samples. Controls showed lower frequencies than patients for a few TRBV segments, and TRBV5-6, TRBV5-1 and TRBV20-1 were among these. For normalized Chao1 diversity, multiple sclerosis patients scored significantly lower than controls did.

Germline CDR1 and CDR2: SQVTM and ANQGSEA. Trimming stripped 4 bases from V and 1 base from J, with 12 bases between. The length of the CDR3 is 14 residues. This clonotype was sampled from a girl aged 5-17 years with multiple sclerosis. The sequenced sample consisted of blood. The V and J genes are TRBV29-1 and TRBJ2-3; D not resolved. The CDR3 region has the DNA TGCAGCGTTGTCGGCACTACTGGCACAGATACGCAGTATTTT. Its translation: CSVVGTTGTDTQYF.